These 9 T cell receptor beta chains originate from one sample sequenced in a study of T cells after yellow fever vaccination. TCRdb processed the 5' RACE reads anew with MiXCR; each CDR3 protein has one entry. Of 300,000 or so distinct CDR3 sequences listed, 8.5% to 10% are singletons. The sequenced sample was CD4+ T cells sorted from PBMCs, obtained 5 days after the yellow fever booster vaccination. These receptors all come from a man between 18 and 29 years old who received the YFV17D yellow fever vaccine.

V is TRBV3-1 and J is TRBJ2-5; 7 bases agree with TRBD2. V lost 7 bases and J lost 5; bases outside the gene matches: 7. Germline V gives CDR1 LGHDT, CDR2 YNNKEL (reference sequence). The CDR3 consists of 13 residues. The CDR3 region is CASTSGGVETQYF. DNA of the CDR3: TGTGCCAGCACCTCGGGGGGAGTTGAGACCCAGTACTTC.

The rearrangement links TRBV24-1 to TRBJ1-1; perhaps TRBD1 as D (5 bases). Germline V gene data show CDR1 as KGHDR and CDR2 as SFDVKD. Trimming shortened V by 2 bases and J by 8 bases, and 8 bases separated the two germline ends. The CDR3 is 12 amino acids. CDR3 nucleotide sequence: TGTGCCACCAGTGATTCAGGGACCGAAGCTTTCTTT. Its protein is CATSDSGTEAFF.

This clonotype has ten or more counts. This chain uses TRBV7-2 with TRBJ2-3, with a tentative D call TRBD2 (6 bases). With 1 base removed from V and 4 bases from J, the gap between germline ends came to 9 bases. Germline V lookup: CDR1 SGHTA, CDR2 FQGNSA. The CDR3 loop spans 14 amino acids. The CDR3 nucleotides are TGTGCCAGCAGCTTAGGGCCGGGGGCAGATACGCAGTATTTT. It is translated as CASSLGPGADTQYF.

This clonotype was counted once. The rearrangement joins TRBV21-1 to TRBJ2-5; the table's D call, TRBD2, was not checked against the DNA. TRBV21-1 is designated a pseudogene. This CDR3 comprises 18 residues. CDR3 amino acids: CASSFPSVRGLADMTQYF. The DNA of the CDR3 is TGTGCCAGCAGTTTTCCCTCCGTCAGAGGACTAGCGGATATGACCCAGTACTTC.

This clonotype was found many times. The chain joins TRBV7-9 to TRBJ2-2; TRBD1 matches at 11 bases. Germline V CDR1 and CDR2: SEHNR, FQNEAQ (reference sequence). Trimming cost V 3 bases and J 3 bases; bases outside gene matches: 9. This CDR3 has 18 amino acids. The CDR3 sequence is CASSFWTGGNWDTGELFF. The CDR3 DNA reads TGTGCCAGCAGCTTCTGGACAGGGGGCAACTGGGACACCGGGGAGCTGTTTTTT.

This clonotype was found a few times. CDR3 in DNA: TGTGCCAGCAGCAACAGAGGGGTCGGTCAGCCCCAGCATTTT. Its protein product is CASSNRGVGQPQHF. The chain couples TRBV6-5 to TRBJ1-5, with TRBD1 as a possible D gene (5 bases). The ends were cut back, 6 bases at V and 6 bases at J, with 15 bases in the middle. Per the germline V gene, CDR1 is MNHEY and CDR2 is SVGAGI. CDR3 length: 14 amino acids.

This clonotype was counted only a few times. This rearrangement joins TRBV12-3 or TRBV12-4 to TRBJ1-4; D uncertain. Trimming shortened V by 5 bases and J by 2 bases, and 18 bases separated the two germline ends. This CDR3 comprises 17 residues. The CDR3 nucleotides are TGTGCCAGCAGTCCCTACTTGGGTGGGGTCACTAATGAAAAACTGTTTTTT. Residues: CASSPYLGGVTNEKLFF.

The table lists this clonotype with a few counts. The gene calls are TRBV7-2 and TRBJ2-3; TRBD2 might be the D (6 bases). The CDR3 extends over 14 amino acids. From germline, CDR1 is SGHTA and CDR2 FQGNSA. Trimming took 5 bases from V and 10 from J, leaving 19 bases between them. CDR3 sequence (DNA): TGTGCCAGCAGCGTCCGGGACCTGGGCGGGGCGCAGTATTTT. Its protein product is CASSVRDLGGAQYF.

The chain combines TRBV11-2 with TRBJ2-1; no firm D call. Germline loops: CDR1 SGHAT, CDR2 FQNNGV. Trimming took off 1 base at V and 6 bases at J, with 7 bases between the two ends. The CDR3 length is 13 residues. The CDR3 region is CASSLVGVNEQFF. The CDR3 DNA follows: TGTGCCAGCAGCTTAGTTGGGGTCAATGAGCAGTTCTTC.